The 26 T cell receptor beta chains in this list originate from one sample, sequenced in a study of regulatory T cells in long-lasting Graves disease. Construction of TCR beta libraries relied on iRepertoire HTBI primers and on Arm-PCR targeting CDR3 regions. TCRdb re-analysed the multiplex PCR reads in MiXCR, keeping a single row per CDR3 protein. The data contain around 250,000 distinct CDR3 sequences, 20% to 25% of them singletons. Described time point: newly diagnosed GD, antithyroid drugs for less than 3 months. With RNA extracted from PBMCs as input, the TCR library was made. Material: peripheral blood mononuclear cells (PBMCs), obtained at new diagnosis, from a patient treated with antithyroid drugs. These TCRs come from a female donor with Graves disease.

This clonotype was recorded many times. The chain joins TRBV7-2 to TRBJ1-5; D is possibly TRBD1 (5 bases). The V end was cut by 2 bases, the J end by 5 bases, with 10 bases between. Germline assignment: CDR1 SGHTA and CDR2 FQGNSA. The CDR3 loop spans 14 amino acids. The DNA for the CDR3 is TGTGCCAGCAGCTTAACAGGTTGGGATCAGCCCCAGCATTTT. Protein product: CASSLTGWDQPQHF.

CDR3 in amino acids: CASSPLGVGNQPQHF. CDR3 sequence (DNA): TGTGCCAGCAGTCCTCTGGGGGTGGGCAATCAGCCCCAGCATTTT. This chain connects TRBV27 to TRBJ1-5; D is perhaps TRBD1 (5 bases). V dropped 5 bases and J dropped 2 bases, with 13 bases sitting between them. CDR1 is MNHEY, CDR2 SMNVEV, per germline (reference sequence). CDR3 length equals 15 residues.

There are many counts of this clonotype. The V gene is TRBV7-9, the J gene TRBJ2-1; D assignment may be TRBD1 or TRBD2 (5 bases each). Trimming shortened V by 2 bases and J by 3 bases, and 11 bases separated the two germline ends. Germline V gene sequence: CDR1 SEHNR, CDR2 FQNEAQ (reference sequence). CDR3 length equals 15 residues. This CDR3 is CASSLKRDHYNEQFF. The CDR3 region has the DNA TGTGCCAGCAGCTTAAAGAGGGACCACTACAATGAGCAGTTCTTC.

This clonotype was observed many times. J is TRBJ2-1 and V is TRBV10-1; the D gene is possibly TRBD1 (5 bases). CDR1 and CDR2 from the germline V gene are WNHNN and SYGVQD (reference sequence). V gave up 5 bases and J gave up 9 bases, with 11 bases separating them. The CDR3 covers 12 residues. This CDR3 reads CASSTGSGEQFF. The CDR3, as DNA: TGCGCCAGCAGTACAGGTTCGGGTGAGCAGTTCTTC.

The sample holds a few counts of this clonotype. CDR3 amino acids: CSARTSGTYEQYF. CDR3 bases: TGCAGTGCTAGGACTTCGGGAACCTACGAGCAGTACTTC. The chain uses TRBV20-1 and TRBJ2-7; the D gene is possibly TRBD2 (5 bases). Germline V gives CDR1 DFQATT, CDR2 SNEGSKA (reference sequence). Trimming took 3 bases from V and 2 from J, leaving 11 bases between them. CDR3 size: 13 residues.

This clonotype was counted at least ten times. The V gene is TRBV7-4, the J gene TRBJ1-4, with D uncertain. With 3 bases removed from V and 4 bases from J, the gap between germline ends came to 0 bases. The CDR3 totals 11 residues. Germline V gene data show CDR1 as SGHVT and CDR2 as SQSDAQ. This chain's CDR3 is CASSFNEKLFF. The CDR3 DNA follows: TGTGCCAGCAGCTTTAATGAAAAACTGTTTTTT.

The chain uses TRBV30 and TRBJ1-2, with TRBD1 matching over 7 bases. J gave up 0 bases and V 4 bases, and 11 bases lay outside the gene matches. The length of the CDR3 is 16 residues. Per the germline V gene, CDR1 is GTSNPN and CDR2 is SVGIG (reference sequence). CDR3 coding DNA: TGTGCCTGGATGGGTCCGGGACAGCCAGCTAACTATGGCTACACCTTC. Its protein is CAWMGPGQPANYGYTF.

This chain connects TRBV20-1 to TRBJ2-5; 15 nucleotides match TRBD2. V lost 0 bases to trimming and J lost 3 bases; unmatched junction nucleotides: 5. This CDR3 spans 17 amino acids. From germline, CDR1 is DFQATT and CDR2 SNEGSKA (reference sequence). CDR3 loop: CSARDPWTSGGEETQYF. The CDR3 bases are TGCAGTGCTAGAGATCCCTGGACTAGCGGGGGGGAAGAGACCCAGTACTTC.

This clonotype was found many times. The chain uses TRBV28 and TRBJ2-7; D is uncertain. V lost 2 bases, J lost 2 bases, and 13 bases lay in between. The CDR3 length is 15 residues. The germline V gene encodes CDR1 MDHEN and CDR2 SYDVKM. The CDR3 bases are TGTGCCAGCAGTTTAGGGCTAGAAATAGCCTACGAGCAGTACTTC. Protein: CASSLGLEIAYEQYF. Based on the CDR3 plus reference TRBV28 and TRBJ2-7, the full variable domain is DVKVTQSSRYLVKRTGEKVFLECVQDMDHENMFWYRQDPGLGLRLIYFSYDVKMKEKGDIPEGYSVSREKKERFSLILESASTNQTSMYLCASSLGLEIAYEQYFGPGTRLTVT.

This clonotype occurred a few times. This chain joins TRBV9 and TRBJ1-2, with D maybe TRBD1 (6 bases). This CDR3 contains 16 residues. Germline values: CDR1 SGDLS, CDR2 YYNGEE. V lost 4 bases and J lost 5, with 21 bases in between. As DNA, the CDR3 is TGTGCCAGCAGCTCATTAGGGGGAAGGGAATTATATGGCTACACCTTC. This sequence encodes CASSSLGGRELYGYTF.

The table lists this clonotype with many counts. This rearrangement joins TRBV11-2 to TRBJ2-2; the D is unclear. The CDR3 length is 14 residues. Germline V gene sequence: CDR1 SGHAT, CDR2 FQNNGV. V lost 0 bases and J lost 6, with 8 bases in between. CDR3 loop: CASSLESGPGELFF. In nucleotides, the CDR3 is TGTGCCAGCAGCTTAGAGAGTGGGCCCGGGGAGCTGTTTTTT.

This clonotype was recorded many times. The rearrangement links TRBV2 to TRBJ1-2, with D perhaps matching TRBD1 (6 bases). The V and J ends lost 6 bases and 2 bases respectively, with 7 bases between them. CDR1 and CDR2 (germline): SNHLY, FYNNEI. The CDR3 covers 12 residues. As DNA, the CDR3 is TGTGCCAGCAGAAGGGGGAACTATGGCTACACCTTC. Translated, it gives CASRRGNYGYTF.

This clonotype appeared many times. The V call is TRBV10-1, the J call TRBJ2-1; possibly TRBD1 for D (6 bases). The V end lost 2 bases, the J end lost 7 bases, and 15 bases lay between the germline ends. Germline CDR1 is WNHNN and CDR2 is SYGVQD (reference sequence). CDR3 length equals 15 residues. CDR3 in amino acids: CASSETNLDRNEQFF. The CDR3 DNA reads TGCGCCAGCAGTGAGACCAACCTAGACAGGAATGAGCAGTTCTTC.

This clonotype was detected ten times or more. The CDR3 region is CATSDLSGTGSTGELFF. CDR3 DNA: TGTGCCACCAGTGATTTGAGCGGGACAGGGTCCACCGGGGAGCTGTTTTTT. The chain uses TRBV24-1 and TRBJ2-2; 9 nucleotides align to TRBD1. Trimming at V came to 0 bases and at J to 4 bases, leaving 5 bases not matched to a gene. Per the germline V gene, CDR1 is KGHDR and CDR2 is SFDVKD. The CDR3 has 17 residues.

This clonotype was counted many times. V gene TRBV10-1 combines with J gene TRBJ2-3; TRBD2 matches 7 bases. V gave up 7 bases and J gave up 1 base; unmatched junction bases: 8. Per the germline V gene, CDR1 is WNHNN and CDR2 is SYGVQD (reference sequence). This CDR3 spans 15 amino acids. CDR3 protein: CASTRGGAGTDTQYF. The CDR3, as DNA: TGCGCCAGCACCCGCGGGGGAGCGGGCACAGATACGCAGTATTTT.

Many counts were recorded for this clonotype. V and J are TRBV2 and TRBJ2-3; no definite D call. V dropped 6 bases and J dropped 0 bases, with 4 bases sitting between them. This CDR3 comprises 12 residues. CDR1 is SNHLY and CDR2 is FYNNEI in the germline V gene. This chain's CDR3 is CASRKSTDTQYF. The CDR3, as DNA: TGTGCCAGCAGGAAGAGCACAGATACGCAGTATTTT.

This clonotype was seen ten or more times. V gene TRBV18 combines with J gene TRBJ2-1; D might be TRBD1 (6 bases). CDR3 length: 16 amino acids. Trimming pared 3 bases from V and 0 bases from J, leaving 12 bases between. Germline V gives CDR1 KGHSH, CDR2 LQKENI. The CDR3 sequence: CASSPAGQSSYNEQFF. CDR3 sequence (DNA): TGTGCCAGCTCACCGGCCGGACAGAGCTCCTACAATGAGCAGTTCTTC.

There are many counts of this clonotype. The V call is TRBV5-1, the J call TRBJ2-5, with 9 nucleotides matching TRBD2. V trimming: 2 bases; J trimming: 4 bases; junction bases outside the gene matches: 3. Germline V gene lookup returns CDR1 SGHRS and CDR2 YFSETQ. The CDR3 is made up of 14 amino acids. CDR3 coding DNA: TGCGCCAGCAGCTTTAGCGGGAGAGCAGAGACCCAGTACTTC. Its protein product is CASSFSGRAETQYF.

With respect to this clonotype: A read error is possible here, since a much larger clone lies one base away. As the CDR3 is not closed by the conserved phenylalanine or tryptophan, this likely results from a read error. The chain links TRBV20-1 to TRBJ2-1, with D tentatively TRBD1 or TRBD2 (6 bases each). V gave up 4 bases and J gave up 1 base, with 17 bases separating them. The germline V gene encodes CDR1 DFQATT and CDR2 SNEGSKA (reference sequence). The CDR3 has 16 amino acids. The CDR3, as DNA: TGCAGTGCTACGCCCCTGGGGGGCCATTCCTACAATGAGCAGTTCCTC. Translated, it gives CSATPLGGHSYNEQFL.

This clonotype has a handful of counts. Mismatch with germline at one junction end may stem from a read error. This chain links TRBV6-2 or TRBV6-3 with TRBJ2-3, with 10 bases fitting TRBD2. Germline V gene sequence: CDR1 MNHEY, CDR2 SVGEGT. The CDR3 extends over 16 amino acids. The CDR3 sequence is CASSYSPLAGTDTRYF. The CDR3 bases are TGTGCCAGCAGTTACTCCCCACTAGCGGGAACAGATACGCGGTATTTT.

This clonotype appeared many times. The chain has TRBV6-1 and TRBJ2-7, with 9 bases identical to TRBD1. Per the germline V gene, CDR1 is MNHNS and CDR2 is SASEGT. This CDR3 comprises 15 residues. V shed 5 bases, J shed 1 base, and the junction held 6 bases outside the gene matches. The CDR3 region has the DNA TGTGCCAGCAGTCCCCAGGGGACAGGGTCCTACGAGCAGTACTTC. This sequence encodes CASSPQGTGSYEQYF.

The V gene is TRBV11-2, the J gene TRBJ2-7; 9 bases fit TRBD1. The CDR3 sequence is 14 residues long. J gave up 3 bases and V 6 bases, and 6 bases lay outside the gene matches. Germline V gene sequence: CDR1 SGHAT, CDR2 FQNNGV. The DNA of the CDR3 is TGTGCCAGCAGTCTTACAGGGGGCGACTACGAGCAGTACTTC. Its protein is CASSLTGGDYEQYF.

This clonotype was observed at least ten times. The chain has TRBV11-2 and TRBJ2-7; 8 bases match TRBD2. V lost 1 base, J lost 1 base, and 3 bases stayed unmatched. The CDR3 contains 15 residues. The germline V gene encodes CDR1 SGHAT and CDR2 FQNNGV. The CDR3, as DNA: TGTGCCAGCAGCTTAGGCGGGACTAGTTCCTACGAGCAGTACTTC. It codes for CASSLGGTSSYEQYF. Filled out from reference TRBV11-2 and TRBJ2-7, the complete variable domain reads EAGVAQSPRYKIIEKRQSVAFWCNPISGHATLYWYQQILGQGPKLLIQFQNNGVVDDSQLPKDRFSAERLKGVDSTLKIQPAKLEDSAVYLCASSLGGTSSYEQYFGPGTRLTVT.

This clonotype was detected ten times or more. The junction departs from germline at one end; a sequencing error may be responsible. The chain combines TRBV7-2 with TRBJ2-3; D is perhaps TRBD1 (6 bases). There are 15 residues in the CDR3. Germline loops: CDR1 SGHTA, CDR2 FQGNSA. CDR3 amino acids: CASSNRDIRTGTQYF. The CDR3 coding sequence is TGTGCCAGCAGCAACCGGGACATACGCACAGGTACGCAGTATTTT.

In this sample, this clonotype turned up many times. The V gene is TRBV6-1, the J gene TRBJ2-5, with 8 bases fitting TRBD2. The CDR3 extends over 14 amino acids. Germline CDR1 MNHNS, CDR2 SASEGT. V trimming: 4 bases; J trimming: 10 bases; junction bases outside the gene matches: 11. CDR3 sequence (DNA): TGTGCCAGCAGTGGGGGGACCGGAGCGGGGGACCAGTACTTC. Protein product: CASSGGTGAGDQYF.

The chain has TRBV5-1 and TRBJ1-1; TRBD1 agrees at 9 bases. From germline, CDR1 is SGHRS and CDR2 YFSETQ. J gave up 2 bases and V 4 bases, and 9 bases lay outside the gene matches. The CDR3 has 16 residues. CDR3 in amino acids: CASSIGTGFENTEAFF. The DNA for the CDR3 is TGCGCCAGCAGCATTGGGACAGGGTTTGAAAACACTGAAGCTTTCTTT.